This T cell receptor (beta chain) appears in the sequencing data of a study of post-analysis software for immune sequencing data. General study results and limits: The F measure placed samples prepared in the same batch into strongly shared clusters. TRBV segments more frequent in patients than in controls numbered several and included TRBV5-6, TRBV5-1 and TRBV20-1.

Prepared libraries of TCR beta cDNA carried unique molecular identifiers. Yield was approximately 500,000 cDNA molecules from around 0.96 to 9.9 million T cells. TCRdb itself ran the PCR reads through MiXCR, one entry per CDR3 protein. Of about 570,000 distinct CDR3 sequences listed, approximately 31% are singletons. In its sample, this clonotype was seen many times. Its antigen is as yet unknown. With 5 bases clipped from V and 5 bases from J, the junction kept 6 bases outside the gene matches. Germline CDR1 is SGHTA and CDR2 is FQGTGA. CDR3 size: 15 residues. The chain has TRBV7-3 and TRBJ1-6; 7 nucleotides agree with TRBD1. The receptor was derived from a girl aged 2 to 17 with multiple sclerosis. The specimen was blood. CDR3 nucleotides: TGTGCCAGCAGCGAATCGACAGGGAATAATTCACCCCTCCACTTT. As protein: CASSESTGNNSPLHF.